Listed below are T cell receptor beta chains from one sample, sequenced in a study of beta chain features in type 1 diabetes. TCRdb's copy holds only in-frame clones and misses some; the assay was immunoSEQ multiplex PCR. This table has some 220,000 clones, roughly 11% appearing once. Sequencing was carried out using central memory CD4+ T cells from blood. The origin of the receptors is a man younger than 35 in good health. CDR3s include the opening cysteine and the closing phenylalanine or tryptophan. D genes are given only for firm matches. The size field is filled for only some rows; it gives once, few, many or a size class.

V gene: TRBV9; D gene: TRBD1; J gene: TRBJ2-1; clone size: .; CDR3 DNA: TGTGCCCCAACGGCAGGGGGCAGGAATGAGCAGTTCTTC; CDR3 protein: CAPTAGGRNEQFF
V gene: TRBV5-1; D gene: TRBD2; J gene: TRBJ2-7; clone size: few; CDR3 DNA: TGCGCCAGCAGCTTGCATAGCGGGACCAACTACGAGCAGTACTTC; CDR3 protein: CASSLHSGTNYEQYF
V gene: TRBV11-2; D gene: .; J gene: TRBJ2-1; clone size: .; CDR3 DNA: TGTGCCAGCAGCCGGACTCCCAGGGGTGAGCAGTTCTTC; CDR3 protein: CASSRTPRGEQFF
V gene: TRBV7-2; D gene: .; J gene: TRBJ1-3; clone size: .; CDR3 DNA: TGTGCCAGCAGCTTAAAGGGGAAAGCGTTCGGAAACACCATATATTTT; CDR3 protein: CASSLKGKAFGNTIYF
V gene: TRBV29-1; D gene: .; J gene: TRBJ2-2; clone size: few; CDR3 DNA: TGCAGCGTTAAGAAGAACACGAACACCGGGGAGCTGTTTTTT; CDR3 protein: CSVKKNTNTGELFF
V gene: TRBV6-4; D gene: TRBD2; J gene: TRBJ2-1; clone size: few; CDR3 DNA: TGTGCCAGCAGTGCTCGACTAGCGGGAGACATAAATGAGCAGTTCTTC; CDR3 protein: CASSARLAGDINEQFF
V gene: TRBV9; D gene: TRBD2; J gene: TRBJ2-7; clone size: few; CDR3 DNA: TGTGCCAGCAGCGTACAGACTAGCGGGACCTGGCCCTCCTACGAGCAGTACTTC; CDR3 protein: CASSVQTSGTWPSYEQYF
V gene: TRBV30; D gene: .; J gene: TRBJ2-3; clone size: .; CDR3 DNA: TGTGCCTGGAGTGTCCGAAGGGGGACCTTTTCTAGCACAGATACGCAGTATTTT; CDR3 protein: CAWSVRRGTFSSTDTQYF
V gene: TRBV30; D gene: .; J gene: TRBJ1-5; clone size: few; CDR3 DNA: TGTGCCTGGAATACAGCCCGCAATCAGCCCCAGCATTTT; CDR3 protein: CAWNTARNQPQHF
V gene: TRBV30; D gene: .; J gene: TRBJ1-3; clone size: .; CDR3 DNA: TGTGCCTGGACGTATGGGTCTAGCCGAAACACCATATATTTT; CDR3 protein: CAWTYGSSRNTIYF
V gene: TRBV6-5; D gene: .; J gene: TRBJ2-1; clone size: few; CDR3 DNA: TGTGCCAGCAGTTACGGACTTAGCTCCTACAATGAGCAGTTCTTC; CDR3 protein: CASSYGLSSYNEQFF